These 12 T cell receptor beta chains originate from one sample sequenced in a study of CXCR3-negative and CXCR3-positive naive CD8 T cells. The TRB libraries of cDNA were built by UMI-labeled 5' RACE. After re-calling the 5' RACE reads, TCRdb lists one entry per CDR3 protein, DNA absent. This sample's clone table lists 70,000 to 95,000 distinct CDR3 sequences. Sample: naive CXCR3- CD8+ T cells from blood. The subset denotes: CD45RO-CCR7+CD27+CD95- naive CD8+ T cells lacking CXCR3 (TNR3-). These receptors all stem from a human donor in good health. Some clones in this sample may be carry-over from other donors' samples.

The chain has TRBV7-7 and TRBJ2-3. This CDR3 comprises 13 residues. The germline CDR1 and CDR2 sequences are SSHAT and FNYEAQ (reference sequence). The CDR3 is CASSPDGSDTQYF.

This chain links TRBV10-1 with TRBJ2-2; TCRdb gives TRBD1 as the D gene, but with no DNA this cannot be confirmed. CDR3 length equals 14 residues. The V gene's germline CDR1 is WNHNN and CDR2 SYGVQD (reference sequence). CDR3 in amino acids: CASSEDRGNGELFF.

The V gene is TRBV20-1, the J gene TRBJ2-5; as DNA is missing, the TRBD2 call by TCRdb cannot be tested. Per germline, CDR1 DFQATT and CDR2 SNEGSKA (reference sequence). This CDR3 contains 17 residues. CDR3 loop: CSARPTLAGGPRETQYF.

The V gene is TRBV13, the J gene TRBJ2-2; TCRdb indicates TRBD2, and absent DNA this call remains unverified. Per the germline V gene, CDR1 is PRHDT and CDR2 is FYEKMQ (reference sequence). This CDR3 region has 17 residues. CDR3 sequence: CASILTTRTADTGELFF.

CDR3 region: CATSGTLITDTQYF. The genes are TRBV15 and TRBJ2-3; TCRdb outputs TRBD1, but without DNA this stays unchecked. This CDR3 contains 14 residues. Germline assignment: CDR1 LNHNV and CDR2 YYDKDF (reference sequence). Complete variable domain (other parts from reference TRBV15 and TRBJ2-3): DAMVIQNPRYQVTQFGKPVTLSCSQTLNHNVMYWYQQKSSQAPKLLFHYYDKDFNNEADTPDNFQSRRPNTSFCFLDIRSPGLGDTAMYLCATSGTLITDTQYFGPGTRLTVL.

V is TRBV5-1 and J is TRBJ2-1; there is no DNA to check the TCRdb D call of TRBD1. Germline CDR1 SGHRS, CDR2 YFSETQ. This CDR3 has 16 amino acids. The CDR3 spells CASSVMGGSSYDEQFF.

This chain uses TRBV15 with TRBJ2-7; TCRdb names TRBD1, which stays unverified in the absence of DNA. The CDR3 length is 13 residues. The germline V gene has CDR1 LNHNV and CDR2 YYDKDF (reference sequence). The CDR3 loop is CATSRDRVGEQYF.

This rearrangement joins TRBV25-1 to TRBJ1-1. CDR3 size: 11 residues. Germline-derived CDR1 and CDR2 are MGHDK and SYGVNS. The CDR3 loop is CASKAGNEAFF.

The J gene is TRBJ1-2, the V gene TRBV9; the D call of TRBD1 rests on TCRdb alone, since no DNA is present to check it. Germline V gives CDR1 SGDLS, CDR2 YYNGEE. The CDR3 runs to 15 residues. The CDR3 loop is CASSVERGSLYGYTF.

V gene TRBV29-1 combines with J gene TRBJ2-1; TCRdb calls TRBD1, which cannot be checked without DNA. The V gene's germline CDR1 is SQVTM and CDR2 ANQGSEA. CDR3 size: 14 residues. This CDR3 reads CSALGGTGHNEQFF.

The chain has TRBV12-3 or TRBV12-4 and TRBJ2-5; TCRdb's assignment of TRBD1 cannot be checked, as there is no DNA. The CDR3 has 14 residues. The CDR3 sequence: CASSVPGRTETQYF.

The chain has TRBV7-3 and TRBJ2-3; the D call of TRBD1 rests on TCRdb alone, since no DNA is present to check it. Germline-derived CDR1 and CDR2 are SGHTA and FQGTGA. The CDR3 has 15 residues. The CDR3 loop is CASSRTGGRGDTQYF.